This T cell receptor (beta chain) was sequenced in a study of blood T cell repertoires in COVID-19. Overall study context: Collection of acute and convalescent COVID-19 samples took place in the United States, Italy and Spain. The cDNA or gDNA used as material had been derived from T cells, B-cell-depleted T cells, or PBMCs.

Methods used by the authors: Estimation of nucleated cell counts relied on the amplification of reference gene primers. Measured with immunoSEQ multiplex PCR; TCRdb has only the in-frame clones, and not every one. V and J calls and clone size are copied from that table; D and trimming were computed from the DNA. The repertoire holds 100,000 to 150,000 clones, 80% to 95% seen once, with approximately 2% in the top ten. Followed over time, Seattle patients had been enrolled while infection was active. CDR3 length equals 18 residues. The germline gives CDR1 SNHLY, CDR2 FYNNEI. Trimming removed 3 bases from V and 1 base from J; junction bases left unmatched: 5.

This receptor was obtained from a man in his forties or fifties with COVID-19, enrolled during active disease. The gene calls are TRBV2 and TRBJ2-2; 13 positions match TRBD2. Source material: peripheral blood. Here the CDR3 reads CASSDVGLAGENTGELFF. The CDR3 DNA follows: TGTGCCAGCAGTGACGTTGGACTAGCGGGAGAGAACACCGGGGAGCTGTTTTTT.